These 2 T cell receptor beta chains share one sample of origin, sequenced in a study of T cell responses to AZD1222 COVID-19 vaccine. Only in-frame clones appear in the TCRdb table, and some are missing; sequencing was by immunoSEQ multiplex PCR. This repertoire shows tens of thousands of clones, 79% found once; its top ten account for 20%. Sequenced here: peripheral blood, sampled on day 0 of MenACWY control vaccination. The receptor set was obtained from an adult in good health.

V gene TRBV2 combines with J gene TRBJ2-1; the D is unclear. Trimming took 4 bases from V and 5 from J, leaving 3 bases between them. The CDR3 runs to 11 residues. The germline V gene has CDR1 SNHLY and CDR2 FYNNEI. CDR3: CASSGDNEQFF. CDR3 bases: TGTGCCAGCAGTGGAGACAATGAGCAGTTCTTC. Full variable domain (missing parts from reference TRBV2 and TRBJ2-1): EPEVTQTPSHQVTQMGQEVILRCVPISNHLYFYWYRQILGQKVEFLVSFYNNEISEKSEIFDDQFSVERPDGSNFTLKIRSTKLEDSAMYFCASSGDNEQFFGPGTRLTVL.

This chain joins TRBV21-1 and TRBJ1-2. TRBV21-1 is tagged as a pseudogene. This CDR3 spans 16 amino acids. CDR3 sequence: CASSSCLQRTNYGYTF. CDR3 sequence (DNA): TGTGCCAGCAGTTCATGCCTGCAGAGAACTAACTATGGCTACACCTTC.